This TCR beta chain was documented in a study of cytomegalovirus exposure and HLA in healthy donors. About the research overall: In an early release, HLA-typed donors contributed approximately 82 million unique TCR sequences.

Study results and limitations: Highest at DRB1 and lowest at HLA-C, TCR association rates differed among HLA loci in a later analysis. Prediction of most subjects' HLA-A and HLA-B alleles by TCR beta sequences was reportedly accurate. It was confirmed in vitro that three of the CMV-associated chains were specific for CMV antigens.

Notes on this clone: Its target is not known.

Both 60 Vbeta primers and 13 Jbeta primers went into the PCR. TCRdb's table, derived via immunoSEQ multiplex PCR, lists solely in-frame clones and lacks some. The sample holds roughly 180,000 clones, 75% to 90% seen once. CDR1 SQVTM and CDR2 ANQGSEA come from the germline V gene. Trimming removed 1 base from V and 3 bases from J, with 15 bases in between. The CDR3 consists of 15 residues. The TCR was taken from a girl aged 10 to 17 in good health and CMV-seropositive. Sequencing was done on a sample of PBMCs. The chain employs TRBV29-1 and TRBJ2-5; no reliable D call. CDR3 protein: CSVEVFGSPKETQYF. DNA of the CDR3: TGCAGCGTTGAAGTATTCGGGTCGCCTAAAGAGACCCAGTACTTC.